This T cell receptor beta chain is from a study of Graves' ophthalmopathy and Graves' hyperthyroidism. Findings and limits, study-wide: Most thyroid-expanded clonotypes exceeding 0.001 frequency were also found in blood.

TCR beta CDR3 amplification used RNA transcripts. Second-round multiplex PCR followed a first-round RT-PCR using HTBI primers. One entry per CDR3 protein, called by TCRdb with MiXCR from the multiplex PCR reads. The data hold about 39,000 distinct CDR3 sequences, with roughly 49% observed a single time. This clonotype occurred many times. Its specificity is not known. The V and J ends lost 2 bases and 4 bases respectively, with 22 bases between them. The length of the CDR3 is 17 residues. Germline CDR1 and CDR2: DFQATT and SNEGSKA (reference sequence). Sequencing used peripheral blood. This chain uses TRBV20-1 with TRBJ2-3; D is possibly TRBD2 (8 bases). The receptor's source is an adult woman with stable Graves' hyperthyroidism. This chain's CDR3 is CSARRAGEGASADTQYF. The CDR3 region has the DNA TGCAGTGCTAGACGAGCGGGAGAGGGGGCTTCGGCAGATACGCAGTATTTT.